This T cell receptor (beta chain) derives from a study of blood T cell repertoires in COVID-19. Authors' processing steps: Estimation of nucleated cell counts was performed using reference gene primer amplification. Clones were read by immunoSEQ multiplex PCR, and TCRdb kept only the in-frame ones, dropping some. The V and J calls and clone size are taken from that table; D and trimming were inferred from the DNA. The table lists around 400,000 clones, about 88% of them singletons. The V gene lost 5 bases and the J gene lost 6 bases, with 17 bases spanning the gap. CDR1 and CDR2 (germline): MDHEN, SYDVKM. The length of the CDR3 is 14 residues.

V is TRBV28 and J is TRBJ2-7; a possible D gene is TRBD1 (6 bases). This receptor was taken from a woman under 30 who had been exposed to COVID-19. The sequencing sample was made of PBMCs or T cells enriched from blood (not recorded which). CDR3 loop: CASSPSTGAREQYF. The CDR3 DNA reads as TGTGCCAGCAGTCCATCGACAGGAGCCCGCGAGCAGTACTTC. The entire variable domain, with the rest obtained from reference TRBV28 and TRBJ2-7, is as follows: DVKVTQSSRYLVKRTGEKVFLECVQDMDHENMFWYRQDPGLGLRLIYFSYDVKMKEKGDIPEGYSVSREKKERFSLILESASTNQTSMYLCASSPSTGAREQYFGPGTRLTVT.